This T cell receptor (beta chain) was captured by sequencing in a study of radiotherapy plus CTLA-4 blockade in lung cancer. Germline V gene sequence: CDR1 MGHDK, CDR2 SYGVNS. The CDR3 has 18 residues. The trim removed 3 bases at V and 4 bases at J, leaving 13 bases unmatched. Sequencing used immunoSEQ multiplex PCR; TCRdb keeps in-frame clones, though not all of them. The sample includes tens of thousands of clones, 75% to 90% of them seen just once. The chain has TRBV25-1 and TRBJ2-2; 8 positions match TRBD2. The input for sequencing was peripheral blood, taken from a patient treated with radiotherapy plus ipilimumab. This clonotype was obtained from a human donor with non-small cell lung cancer who had a partial response to radiotherapy plus ipilimumab. The CDR3 nucleotides read TGTGCCAGCAGTGATAGACTATTCGGGAGGGCCATCACCGGGGAGCTGTTTTTT. Its translation is CASSDRLFGRAITGELFF.